The 18 T cell receptor beta chains below were found in one sample sequenced in a study of T cell changes during pregnancy in multiple sclerosis. Clones were read by immunoSEQ multiplex PCR, and TCRdb kept only the in-frame ones, dropping some. The repertoire holds roughly 74,000 clones, 80% to 90% seen once, with about 3.5% in the top ten. The starting material was peripheral blood, obtained before pregnancy. The receptors were sampled from a female donor with multiple sclerosis, enrolled in a pregnancy study.

The chain recombines TRBV7-9 with TRBJ2-5; a possible D gene is TRBD1 (6 bases). The germline V gene has CDR1 SEHNR and CDR2 FQNEAQ (reference sequence). The CDR3 is 15 residues long. The ends were cut back, 6 bases at V and 1 base at J, with 15 bases in the middle. The DNA of the CDR3 is TGTGCCAGCAGTATCAACAGGGAACCCCAAGAGACCCAGTACTTC. This codes for CASSINREPQETQYF.

This chain uses TRBV12-5 with TRBJ2-2; possible D gene TRBD1, 6 bases. The germline CDR1 and CDR2 sequences are LGHNT and FRNRAP. This CDR3 contains 16 residues. V gave up 6 bases and J gave up 1 base, with 15 bases separating them. The CDR3 spells CASGHPGTRNTGELFF. In DNA, the CDR3 is TGTGCTAGTGGCCACCCCGGGACAAGGAACACCGGGGAGCTGTTTTTT.

CDR3 residues: CASSLWTEGYTF. The CDR3 DNA sequence: TGTGCCAGCAGCCTTTGGACAGAGGGCTACACCTTC. The V gene is TRBV9, the J gene TRBJ1-2; the D gene is possibly TRBD1 (6 bases). Germline V gene lookup returns CDR1 SGDLS and CDR2 YYNGEE. The CDR3 covers 12 residues. Trimming pared 4 bases from V and 8 bases from J, leaving 12 bases between. The full variable domain, completed using reference TRBV9 and TRBJ1-2, is DSGVTQTPKHLITATGQRVTLRCSPRSGDLSVYWYQQSLDQGLQFLIQYYNGEERAKGNILERFSAQQFPDLHSELNLSSLELGDSALYFCASSLWTEGYTFGSGTRLTVV.

The genes are TRBV7-2 and TRBJ2-2; TRBD1 matches 12 bases. The CDR3 contains 19 residues. The V gene's germline CDR1 is SGHTA and CDR2 FQGNSA. V lost 4 bases, J lost 5 bases, and 14 bases stayed unmatched. For the CDR3, the DNA is TGTGCCAGCAGCTACCCGTTTGGGACAGGGGGCGCGGGTACCGGGGAGCTGTTTTTT. Protein sequence: CASSYPFGTGGAGTGELFF.

V and J are TRBV29-1 and TRBJ2-5, with 9 bases that match TRBD2. The CDR3 is 14 amino acids. The germline CDR1 and CDR2 sequences are SQVTM and ANQGSEA. V was pared by 7 bases and J by 5 bases, with 11 bases of the junction left unmatched. The CDR3 protein is CSGNVAAGGETQYF. The CDR3 bases are TGCAGCGGAAATGTTGCGGCGGGAGGGGAGACCCAGTACTTC.

This clone has just one count. The V and J genes are TRBV6-5 and TRBJ1-4; tentative D call: TRBD1 (6 bases). Looked up from germline, CDR1 is MNHEY and CDR2 is SVGAGI. The ends were cut back, 6 bases at V and 8 bases at J, with 13 bases in the middle. The CDR3 runs 13 residues. The CDR3 nucleotides read TGTGCCAGCAGGGACAGTTTCAGGGAAAAACTGTTTTTT. Protein sequence: CASRDSFREKLFF.

The chain recombines TRBV7-7 with TRBJ1-3; 11 nucleotides match TRBD1. Trimming took 4 bases from V and 3 from J; bases not matched to a gene: 23. The CDR3 is made up of 22 amino acids. CDR1 SSHAT and CDR2 FNYEAQ come from the germline V gene (reference sequence). The DNA of the CDR3 is TGTGCCAGCAGCTCCGCCCTTTATGTCCAGACCGGGACAGGGGGAAGTGGAAACACCATATATTTT. Translating it yields CASSSALYVQTGTGGSGNTIYF.

The chain joins TRBV2 to TRBJ2-1; the match to TRBD1 covers 10 bases. Per the germline V gene, CDR1 is SNHLY and CDR2 is FYNNEI. V was clipped by 6 bases and J by 5 bases; unmatched bases: 7. This CDR3 spans 15 amino acids. The CDR3 DNA reads TGTGCCAGCAGGGCCGGGACAGGGGCGAACAATGAGCAGTTCTTC. This encodes CASRAGTGANNEQFF.

The rearrangement uses TRBV27 and TRBJ1-5; 10 bases line up with TRBD1. The V gene's germline CDR1 is MNHEY and CDR2 SMNVEV (reference sequence). The CDR3 runs to 18 residues. V gave up 5 bases and J gave up 0 bases; unmatched junction bases: 10. CDR3 DNA: TGTGCCAGCAGTAAAGGGACAGGGGTTGATTATAGCAATCAGCCCCAGCATTTT. Translation: CASSKGTGVDYSNQPQHF.

The genes are TRBV18 and TRBJ2-1; the match to TRBD2 covers 7 bases. The CDR3 is made up of 15 amino acids. In germline, CDR1 is KGHSH, CDR2 LQKENI. V gave up 6 bases and J gave up 8 bases; unmatched junction bases: 13. CDR3 region: CASSATVGRPYEQFF. CDR3 in DNA: TGTGCCAGCTCCGCCACTGTCGGGAGGCCCTATGAGCAGTTCTTC. Based on the CDR3 plus reference TRBV18 and TRBJ2-1, the full variable domain is NAGVMQNPRHLVRRRGQEARLRCSPMKGHSHVYWYRQLPEEGLKFMVYLQKENIIDESGMPKERFSAEFPKEGPSILRIQQVVRGDSAAYFCASSATVGRPYEQFFGPGTRLTVL.

CDR3 protein: CASSHGDGGERNEQFF. The CDR3 DNA reads as TGTGCCAGCAGCCACGGGGACGGGGGGGAGCGGAATGAGCAGTTCTTC. J is TRBJ2-1 and V is TRBV7-9, with 8 bases lining up with TRBD2. Trimming cost V 5 bases and J 7 bases; bases outside gene matches: 13. The CDR3 runs to 16 residues. CDR1 and CDR2 (germline): SEHNR, FQNEAQ (reference sequence).

The V call is TRBV7-9, the J call TRBJ2-5; D uncertain. Trimming shortened V by 1 base and J by 5 bases, and 11 bases separated the two germline ends. Germline V gives CDR1 SEHNR, CDR2 FQNEAQ (reference sequence). The CDR3 runs to 14 residues. This CDR3 is CASSLGSAVETQYF. CDR3 nucleotide sequence: TGTGCCAGCAGCTTAGGTTCCGCGGTGGAGACCCAGTACTTC.

This chain links TRBV7-9 with TRBJ2-5; 7 nucleotides agree with TRBD1. The CDR3 runs 12 residues. Germline-derived CDR1 and CDR2 are SEHNR and FQNEAQ (reference sequence). The ends lost 5 bases at V and 5 bases at J; junction bases unmatched: 2. CDR3: CASSPQGETQYF. DNA of the CDR3: TGTGCCAGCAGCCCACAGGGGGAGACCCAGTACTTC.

The rearrangement links TRBV2 to TRBJ1-1, with D unclear. Germline CDR1 reads SNHLY; CDR2 reads FYNNEI. V lost 4 bases to trimming and J lost 5 bases, with 8 bases between them. This CDR3 spans 12 amino acids. The CDR3 DNA follows: TGTGCCAGCAGTGCTAGTAGTACTGAAGCTTTCTTT. This gives the protein CASSASSTEAFF.

This clone appeared a few times. V usage is TRBV29-1 and J usage is TRBJ1-1; D is unclear. Per the germline V gene, CDR1 is SQVTM and CDR2 is ANQGSEA. This CDR3 contains 11 residues. Trimming took off 5 bases at V and 5 bases at J, with 9 bases between the two ends. The CDR3 region has the DNA TGCAGCGTTCAGAGAGCGACTGAAGCTTTCTTT. It is translated as CSVQRATEAFF.

The V gene is TRBV7-2, the J gene TRBJ2-2, with D maybe TRBD2 (5 bases). Germline-derived CDR1 and CDR2 are SGHTA and FQGNSA. The ends were cut back, 0 bases at V and 7 bases at J, with 9 bases in the middle. This CDR3 has 14 residues. In DNA form, the CDR3 reads TGTGCCAGCAGCTTAGCGCCGGGGATCGGGGAGCTGTTTTTT. Residues: CASSLAPGIGELFF.

This chain uses TRBV5-1 with TRBJ1-1, with D perhaps TRBD1 (5 bases). Trimming took 0 bases from V and 0 from J, leaving 12 bases between them. This CDR3 region has 16 residues. Germline V lookup: CDR1 SGHRS, CDR2 YFSETQ. CDR3 protein: CASSLAWGGLNTEAFF. The CDR3 nucleotides are TGCGCCAGCAGCTTGGCCTGGGGCGGATTGAACACTGAAGCTTTCTTT. Based on the CDR3 plus reference TRBV5-1 and TRBJ1-1, the full variable domain is KAGVTQTPRYLIKTRGQQVTLSCSPISGHRSVSWYQQTPGQGLQFLFEYFSETQRNKGNFPGRFSGRQFSNSRSEMNVSTLELGDSALYLCASSLAWGGLNTEAFFGQGTRLTVV.

The chain employs TRBV7-2 and TRBJ2-1, with D possibly matching TRBD1 (6 bases). CDR3 length: 13 amino acids. Germline values: CDR1 SGHTA, CDR2 FQGNSA. V was shortened by 11 bases and J by 5 bases, with 16 bases between the two germline ends. The CDR3 is CAGEMTGNNEQFF. CDR3 bases: TGTGCCGGGGAGATGACAGGCAACAATGAGCAGTTCTTC.